A single sample is the source of the 2 T cell receptor beta chains below, sequenced in a study of T cells in Graves' hyperthyroidism and ophthalmopathy. From RNA transcripts, TCR beta CDR3 regions were amplified. Using the HTBI primer set, a first-round RT-PCR was run on the TCR CDR3. TCRdb analysed the multiplex PCR reads with MiXCR anew, one entry per CDR3 protein. The sample holds a few hundred thousand distinct CDR3 sequences; 40% to 55% are singletons and the top ten take roughly 8.2%. The sample was peripheral blood or thyroid tissue (not recorded which). The receptors here all came from a woman younger than 35 with Graves' hyperthyroidism.

Many counts were recorded for this clonotype. V is TRBV2 and J is TRBJ2-7, with 9 positions matching TRBD1. From germline, CDR1 is SNHLY and CDR2 FYNNEI. This CDR3 is built from 12 residues. The CDR3 loop reads CAGTGKSYEQYF. As DNA, the CDR3 is TGTGCAGGGACAGGGAAGTCCTACGAGCAGTACTTC.

The CDR3 protein is CASSILPRGYGYTF. The CDR3, as DNA: TGTGCCAGTAGTATTCTACCCAGGGGTTATGGCTACACCTTC. The chain carries TRBV19 and TRBJ1-2, with D possibly matching TRBD1 (6 bases). This CDR3 is 14 amino acids long. From germline, CDR1 is LNHDA and CDR2 SQIVND (reference sequence). V was pared by 3 bases and J by 5 bases, with 13 bases between.